This T cell receptor beta chain was captured in a study of blood T cell repertoires in COVID-19. Turning to the study itself: The origin of the acute and convalescent COVID-19 samples was the United States, Italy and Spain.

Under the authors' procedure: Reference gene primer amplification yielded estimated nucleated cell counts. Repertoires were generated with immunoSEQ multiplex PCR, while TCRdb's copy carries only in-frame clones and drops some. D and trimming come from the DNA, and the V and J calls and clone size come from that table. The sample lists 70,000 to 90,000 clones, 70% to 90% occurring once. Trimming left V 5 bases short and J 3 bases short, with 13 bases between. Germline V gene lookup returns CDR1 SGHNT and CDR2 YENEEA. The CDR3 consists of 14 residues. The chain employs TRBV11-3 and TRBJ1-1, with a possible D match to TRBD1 (6 bases). The sequence came from a woman at least 80 years old with acute or convalescent COVID-19. The specimen sequenced was peripheral blood. This CDR3 is CASSPRGTDTEAFF. In nucleotides, the CDR3 is TGTGCCAGCAGCCCCAGGGGTACTGACACTGAAGCTTTCTTT.